This T cell receptor (beta chain) originates from a study of CD8 T cells in ankylosing spondylitis. Trimming removed 4 bases from V and 4 bases from J, with 8 bases in between. Germline V lookup: CDR1 SQVTM, CDR2 ANQGSEA. This CDR3 comprises 12 residues. Quantitative 5'-RACE with molecular barcodes was used to make the TCR beta libraries. Each CDR3 protein gets one entry after TCRdb re-called the 5' RACE reads with MiXCR. Of 250,000 to 300,000 distinct CDR3 sequences listed, roughly 20% are singletons. Sequenced sample: blood, either unsorted or a sorted T cell fraction (not recorded which). The TCR originated in a male donor with ankylosing spondylitis or in good health (not recorded which). The gene calls are TRBV29-1 and TRBJ1-5, with unresolved D. CDR3 protein: CSVGEGNQPQHF. The CDR3 nucleotides are TGCAGCGTTGGGGAGGGTAATCAGCCCCAGCATTTT.